These 6 T cell receptor beta chains originate from one sample sequenced in a study of CD8 T cells in Susac syndrome. When the RNA was reverse transcribed, random hexamers were used with an input of about 0.45 to 1 ug. TCRdb reprocessed the immunoSEQ multiplex PCR reads via MiXCR and lists one record per CDR3 protein. The sample contains about 150,000 distinct CDR3 sequences, about 94% of which appear only once. The sample was CD4+ T cells from PBMCs. The receptors were sampled from a human donor with Susac syndrome.

J is TRBJ2-3 and V is TRBV12-3 or TRBV12-4, with D perhaps matching TRBD1 or TRBD2 (5 bases each). The V gene lost 0 bases and the J gene lost 5 bases, with 15 bases spanning the gap. This CDR3 is 16 amino acids long. The CDR3 DNA is TGTGCCAGCAGTTTAGCCCGAGGGGCGGGTGAAGATACGCAGTATTTT. Translated: CASSLARGAGEDTQYF.

This chain uses TRBV25-1 with TRBJ2-3; 11 bases match TRBD2. J lost 3 bases, V lost 6 bases, and 5 bases had no gene match. This CDR3 comprises 15 residues. Germline lookup yields CDR1 MGHDK and CDR2 SYGVNS. CDR3 amino acids: CASRNSGGVTDTQYF. CDR3 nucleotides: TGTGCCAGCAGAAATAGCGGGGGGGTGACAGATACGCAGTATTTT.

The chain is built from TRBV29-1 and TRBJ1-1; no reliable D call. The CDR3 extends over 11 amino acids. Trimming stripped 4 bases from V and 1 base from J, with 4 bases between. Germline V gene sequence: CDR1 SQVTM, CDR2 ANQGSEA. The CDR3 is CSVGRNTEAFF. Here the CDR3 DNA reads TGCAGCGTTGGCAGGAACACTGAAGCTTTCTTT.

The chain combines TRBV28 with TRBJ1-5; D is uncertain. V was cut by 5 bases and J by 4 bases, with 12 bases left in between. Germline CDR1 reads MDHEN; CDR2 reads SYDVKM. CDR3 length equals 14 residues. The CDR3 coding sequence is TGTGCCAGCAGTACAAGCCAGGTGAATCAGCCCCAGCATTTT. This sequence encodes CASSTSQVNQPQHF. Full variable domain (outside the CDR3, taken from reference TRBV28 and TRBJ1-5): DVKVTQSSRYLVKRTGEKVFLECVQDMDHENMFWYRQDPGLGLRLIYFSYDVKMKEKGDIPEGYSVSREKKERFSLILESASTNQTSMYLCASSTSQVNQPQHFGDGTRLSIL.

The V and J genes are TRBV19 and TRBJ1-5; D is uncertain. The CDR3 loop spans 14 amino acids. Germline V lookup: CDR1 LNHDA, CDR2 SQIVND (reference sequence). Trimming stripped 4 bases from V and 5 bases from J, with 12 bases between. Here the CDR3 DNA reads TGTGCCAGTAGTAAGCAAGAAATCTATCAGCCCCAGCATTTT. Translation: CASSKQEIYQPQHF.

This clonotype was counted a few times. V is TRBV11-2 and J is TRBJ2-1; D gene unclear. CDR3 length equals 11 residues. V dropped 2 bases and J dropped 8 bases, with 4 bases sitting between them. CDR1 and CDR2 from the germline V gene are SGHAT and FQNNGV. This CDR3 is CASSLRDEQFF. The CDR3 nucleotides are TGTGCCAGCAGCTTAAGGGATGAGCAGTTCTTC. Combining the CDR3 with reference TRBV11-2 and TRBJ2-1 gives the whole variable domain EAGVAQSPRYKIIEKRQSVAFWCNPISGHATLYWYQQILGQGPKLLIQFQNNGVVDDSQLPKDRFSAERLKGVDSTLKIQPAKLEDSAVYLCASSLRDEQFFGPGTRLTVL.